Below, 20 T cell receptor beta chains from the same sample are listed, as sequenced in a study of T cell responses to AZD1222 COVID-19 vaccine. Produced via immunoSEQ multiplex PCR; TCRdb's table is partial and in-frame only. The sample contains fewer than 110,000 clones, approximately 90% of which appear only once. This specimen consisted of peripheral blood, obtained 28 days after the second AZD1222 dose. The receptor set was obtained from an adult who received the AZD1222 COVID-19 vaccine.

The chain joins TRBV7-9 to TRBJ2-1; TRBD1 is a possible D gene (6 bases). V lost 5 bases and J 5 bases, leaving 13 bases between the germline ends. CDR1 and CDR2 (germline): SEHNR, FQNEAQ (reference sequence). This CDR3 comprises 14 residues. CDR3 in amino acids: CASSLGTFHNEQFF. The CDR3 bases are TGTGCCAGCAGCCTCGGGACATTTCACAATGAGCAGTTCTTC. The full variable domain, rest sourced from reference TRBV7-9 and TRBJ2-1, is DTGVSQNPRHKITKRGQNVTFRCDPISEHNRLYWYRQTLGQGPEFLTYFQNEAQLEKSRLLSDRFSAERPKGSFSTLEIQRTEQGDSAMYLCASSLGTFHNEQFFGPGTRLTVL.

The chain is built from TRBV30 and TRBJ1-4; maybe TRBD1 (5 bases). This CDR3 region has 13 residues. Germline V gene sequence: CDR1 GTSNPN, CDR2 SVGIG (reference sequence). Trimming stripped 3 bases from V and 3 bases from J, with 8 bases between. Here the CDR3 reads CAWRGTSNEKLFF. In DNA form, the CDR3 reads TGTGCCTGGAGAGGGACCTCTAATGAAAAACTGTTTTTT. The full variable domain, rest sourced from reference TRBV30 and TRBJ1-4, is SQTIHQWPATLVQPVGSPLSLECTVEGTSNPNLYWYRQAAGRGLQLLFYSVGIGQISSEVPQNLSASRPQDRQFILSSKKLLLSDSGFYLCAWRGTSNEKLFFGSGTQLSVL.

V and J are TRBV28 and TRBJ1-6; D ambiguous. This CDR3 contains 12 residues. V shed 3 bases and J shed 16 bases, with 13 bases lying between them. CDR1 and CDR2 from the germline V gene are MDHEN and SYDVKM. The CDR3 spells CASSFGVRGLHF. CDR3 nucleotides: TGTGCCAGCAGTTTCGGGGTCCGAGGGCTCCACTTT. Variable domain in full (rest from reference TRBV28 and TRBJ1-6): DVKVTQSSRYLVKRTGEKVFLECVQDMDHENMFWYRQDPGLGLRLIYFSYDVKMKEKGDIPEGYSVSREKKERFSLILESASTNQTSMYLCASSFGVRGLHFGNGTRLTVT.

V gene TRBV19 combines with J gene TRBJ1-2; D might be TRBD1 (6 bases). The V end was cut by 6 bases, the J end by 3 bases, with 11 bases between. CDR1 and CDR2 from the germline V gene are LNHDA and SQIVND (reference sequence). The CDR3 is 13 residues long. CDR3: CASSPTGDYGYTF. The DNA for the CDR3 is TGTGCCAGTAGCCCGACAGGAGACTATGGCTACACCTTC.

This clone was found once. This chain links TRBV15 with TRBJ2-1; 13 bases are a match to TRBD2. Trimming cost V 5 bases and J 8 bases; bases outside gene matches: 6. Germline-derived CDR1 and CDR2 are LNHNV and YYDKDF (reference sequence). The CDR3 spans 15 residues. CDR3 nucleotide sequence: TGTGCCACCAGCCTGGGACTAGCGGGAAGCTATGAGCAGTTCTTC. Translated, it gives CATSLGLAGSYEQFF.

The chain is built from TRBV6-5 and TRBJ1-1; D not resolved. The V end was cut by 0 bases, the J end by 3 bases, with 5 bases between. Germline CDR1 is MNHEY and CDR2 is SVGAGI. This CDR3 spans 13 amino acids. CDR3 DNA: TGTGCCAGCAGTTACTCCTCAGACACTGAAGCTTTCTTT. Encoded protein: CASSYSSDTEAFF.

As DNA, the CDR3 is TGCGCCAGCAGCCATAGGGTTGGGGATGCAGATACGCAGTATTTT. This sequence encodes CASSHRVGDADTQYF. The chain carries TRBV4-1 and TRBJ2-3, with no clear D. The V gene's germline CDR1 is MGHRA and CDR2 YSYEKL. This CDR3 is built from 15 residues. The ends were cut back, 3 bases at V and 4 bases at J, with 14 bases in the middle.

The V gene is TRBV30, the J gene TRBJ1-4; possibly TRBD1 for D (6 bases). The CDR3 totals 15 residues. Germline lookup yields CDR1 GTSNPN and CDR2 SVGIG (reference sequence). V was shortened by 2 bases and J by 2 bases, with 12 bases between the two germline ends. Here the CDR3 reads CAWSYRVGTNEKLFF. CDR3 bases: TGTGCCTGGAGTTACAGGGTTGGGACTAATGAAAAACTGTTTTTT.

V and J are TRBV5-6 and TRBJ1-5; D not certain. Trimming removed 0 bases at V and 5 bases at J, with 12 bases between. There are 15 residues in the CDR3. CDR1 SGHDT and CDR2 YYEEEE come from the germline V gene. Here the CDR3 reads CASSLAATSDQPQHF. CDR3 coding DNA: TGTGCCAGCAGCTTGGCCGCGACCAGCGATCAGCCCCAGCATTTT. The complete variable domain, with remaining parts taken from reference TRBV5-6 and TRBJ1-5, reads DAGVTQSPTHLIKTRGQQVTLRCSPKSGHDTVSWYQQALGQGPQFIFQYYEEEERQRGNFPDRFSGHQFPNYSSELNVNALLLGDSALYLCASSLAATSDQPQHFGDGTRLSIL.

The V and J genes are TRBV7-2 and TRBJ1-1, with D perhaps matching TRBD1 (6 bases). The germline gives CDR1 SGHTA, CDR2 FQGNSA. This CDR3 is 14 amino acids long. V was shortened by 7 bases and J by 12 bases, with 24 bases between the two germline ends. The CDR3 bases are TGTGCCAGCAACAACCCGGGACACCCGACCGAAACTTTCTTT. This gives the protein CASNNPGHPTETFF.

The chain combines TRBV24-1 with TRBJ2-3; TRBD1 agrees at 8 bases. This CDR3 spans 14 amino acids. The V and J ends lost 9 bases and 2 bases, in that order; junction bases with no gene match: 6. Germline CDR1 KGHDR, CDR2 SFDVKD. The DNA of the CDR3 is TGTGCCACCTCGACAGGGGACCACACAGATACGCAGTATTTT. Protein sequence: CATSTGDHTDTQYF.

This rearrangement joins TRBV6-6 to TRBJ2-1; D gene uncertain. This CDR3 has 15 residues. V gave up 0 bases and J gave up 4 bases, with 10 bases separating them. CDR1 MNHNY and CDR2 SVGAGI come from the germline V gene (reference sequence). CDR3 sequence: CASSYSPETYNEQFF. The CDR3 DNA reads as TGTGCCAGCAGTTACTCGCCAGAGACGTACAATGAGCAGTTCTTC.

About this clone: Sequence at one end of the junction differs from germline and may be a read error. The chain couples TRBV7-7 to TRBJ2-5; TRBD2 matches 11 bases. Germline lookup yields CDR1 SSHAT and CDR2 FNYEAQ (reference sequence). The CDR3 runs 14 residues. CDR3: CASSRTSGPETQYF. DNA for the CDR3: TGTGCTAGCAGTAGGACTAGCGGGCCTGAGACCCAGTACTTC.

This clone was found a few times. The V call is TRBV10-1, the J call TRBJ2-1; 7 bases are a match to TRBD2. Germline CDR1 is WNHNN and CDR2 is SYGVQD (reference sequence). The CDR3 loop spans 14 amino acids. The V and J ends lost 0 bases and 12 bases, in that order; junction bases with no gene match: 8. In DNA, the CDR3 is TGCGCCAGCAGTGAGTCGGCAGGGAGGGGTTCGCAGTTCTTC. Amino acids: CASSESAGRGSQFF.

The chain joins TRBV4-3 to TRBJ1-5, with D perhaps matching TRBD1 (6 bases). The ends were cut back, 4 bases at V and 5 bases at J, with 15 bases in the middle. Germline V gene data show CDR1 as LGHNA and CDR2 as YSLEER. This CDR3 comprises 15 residues. The CDR3, as DNA: TGCGCCAGCAGCCCCAGAGACAGGCCGGATCAGCCCCAGCATTTT. It specifies CASSPRDRPDQPQHF.

The rearrangement joins TRBV27 to TRBJ2-7; 9 bases agree with TRBD2. V trimming: 2 bases; J trimming: 2 bases; junction bases outside the gene matches: 7. Germline V CDR1 and CDR2: MNHEY, SMNVEV (reference sequence). The CDR3 is made up of 16 amino acids. CDR3 coding DNA: TGTGCCAGCAGTTTAACACTAGCGGGCGAACCCTACGAGCAGTACTTC. The encoded protein is CASSLTLAGEPYEQYF.

V usage is TRBV6-4 and J usage is TRBJ2-1; 9 bases match TRBD2. CDR1 and CDR2 (germline): MRHNA, SNTAGT. J gave up 8 bases and V 4 bases, and 6 bases lay outside the gene matches. The CDR3 runs to 14 residues. The CDR3: CASSARGGRDEQFF. The CDR3 DNA is TGTGCCAGCAGTGCCCGGGGCGGGAGGGATGAGCAGTTCTTC.

The J gene is TRBJ2-1, the V gene TRBV13; no firm D call. The CDR3 sequence is 11 residues long. Germline assignment: CDR1 PRHDT and CDR2 FYEKMQ (reference sequence). Trimming took off 2 bases at V and 15 bases at J, with 11 bases between the two ends. The CDR3: CASSLLTSMFF. The DNA for the CDR3 is TGTGCCAGCAGCTTATTAACGTCCATGTTCTTC.

CDR3 coding DNA: TGCGCCAGCAGCACGGGCAGGGGGAGCTACGAGCAGTACTTC. Its protein is CASSTGRGSYEQYF. The rearrangement joins TRBV4-3 to TRBJ2-7; TRBD1 matches 7 bases. The J segment lost 3 bases and the V segment lost 5 bases, leaving 7 bases of the junction unmatched. Per the germline V gene, CDR1 is LGHNA and CDR2 is YSLEER. This CDR3 has 14 residues.

V and J are TRBV7-6 and TRBJ2-5; 16 bases line up with TRBD2. V gave up 2 bases and J gave up 5 bases; unmatched junction bases: 11. The germline gives CDR1 SGHVS, CDR2 FNYEAQ. The CDR3 runs to 19 residues. The CDR3 protein is CASSLSNVGTSGRAETQYF. The CDR3 bases are TGTGCCAGCAGCTTAAGTAATGTCGGGACTAGCGGGAGGGCGGAGACCCAGTACTTC.